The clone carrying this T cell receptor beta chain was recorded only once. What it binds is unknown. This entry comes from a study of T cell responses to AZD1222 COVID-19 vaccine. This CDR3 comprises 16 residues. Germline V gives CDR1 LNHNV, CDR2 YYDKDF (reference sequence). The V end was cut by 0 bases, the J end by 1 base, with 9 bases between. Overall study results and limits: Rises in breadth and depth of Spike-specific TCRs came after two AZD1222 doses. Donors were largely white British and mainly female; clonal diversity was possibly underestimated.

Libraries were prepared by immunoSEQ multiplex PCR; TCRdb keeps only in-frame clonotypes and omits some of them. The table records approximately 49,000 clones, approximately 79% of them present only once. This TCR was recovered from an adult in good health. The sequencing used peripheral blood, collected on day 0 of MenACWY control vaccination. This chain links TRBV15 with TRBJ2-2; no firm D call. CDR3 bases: TGTGCCACCAGCAGAGATAGGAAGGGGAACACCGGGGAGCTGTTTTTT. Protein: CATSRDRKGNTGELFF.